A single sample gave rise to the 25 T cell receptor beta chains below, sequenced in a study of cytomegalovirus exposure and HLA in healthy donors. Primers included in the PCR were 60 Vbeta and 13 Jbeta primers. Assay: immunoSEQ multiplex PCR; the TCRdb copy retains only in-frame clones and omits some. Of approximately 100,000 clones in the sample, about 74% were seen once. Sequenced input: PBMCs. All receptors come from a female donor in good health and CMV-seropositive.

This clone was seen a few times. The chain combines TRBV5-1 with TRBJ2-7, with TRBD1 as a possible D gene (6 bases). Germline CDR1 and CDR2: SGHRS and YFSETQ. V lost 0 bases and J lost 6, with 16 bases in between. The CDR3 spans 15 residues. The CDR3 DNA sequence: TGCGCCAGCAGCTTGGACGGGGCAGGGGTTCGCGAGCAGTACTTC. It yields the protein CASSLDGAGVREQYF.

This clone has a handful of counts. The rearrangement joins TRBV19 to TRBJ2-5, with D perhaps TRBD2 (5 bases). This CDR3 has 14 residues. Germline CDR1 reads LNHDA; CDR2 reads SQIVND (reference sequence). Trimming stripped 3 bases from V and 4 bases from J, with 12 bases between. CDR3 coding DNA: TGTGCCAGTAGTATGAGGGCCATATCAGAGACCCAGTACTTC. This encodes CASSMRAISETQYF.

V usage is TRBV7-2 and J usage is TRBJ1-6, with no clear D. Trimming removed 0 bases at V and 6 bases at J, with 9 bases between. From germline, CDR1 is SGHTA and CDR2 FQGNSA. The CDR3 consists of 15 residues. The CDR3: CASSLAGRINSPLHF. The CDR3 bases are TGTGCCAGCAGCTTAGCGGGCAGGATTAATTCACCCCTCCACTTT.

The J gene is TRBJ2-5, the V gene TRBV6-6; D ambiguous. Trimming removed 2 bases at V and 2 bases at J, with 9 bases between. CDR1 and CDR2 (germline): MNHNY, SVGAGI (reference sequence). The CDR3 loop spans 14 amino acids. The CDR3 region is CASSYPSRQETQYF. In nucleotides, the CDR3 is TGTGCCAGCAGTTACCCGAGTCGACAAGAGACCCAGTACTTC.

This chain links TRBV7-2 with TRBJ2-3; 7 bases agree with TRBD2. Trimming cost V 2 bases and J 2 bases; bases outside gene matches: 4. CDR3 length: 15 amino acids. CDR1 and CDR2 from the germline V gene are SGHTA and FQGNSA. In DNA, the CDR3 is TGTGCCAGCAGCTTAATTCGGGGGGACACAGATACGCAGTATTTT. Protein product: CASSLIRGDTDTQYF.

The chain is built from TRBV5-6 and TRBJ1-2, with 8 bases identical to TRBD1. CDR3 size: 16 residues. CDR1 is SGHDT and CDR2 is YYEEEE in the germline V gene. With V trimmed by 0 bases and J by 4 bases, 8 bases remained unmatched. This chain's CDR3 is CASSLEPGGGGYGYTF. CDR3 nucleotide sequence: TGTGCCAGCAGCTTGGAGCCAGGGGGCGGCGGCTATGGCTACACCTTC.

This clone showed up just a few times. Other DNA sequences of this sample code for an identical CDR3. This chain connects TRBV7-2 to TRBJ2-1, with D unclear. Germline assignment: CDR1 SGHTA and CDR2 FQGNSA. V shed 5 bases and J shed 1 base, with 6 bases lying between them. CDR3 length equals 13 residues. CDR3 amino acids: CASSPGSYNEQFF. CDR3 sequence (DNA): TGTGCCAGCAGCCCGGGTTCCTACAATGAGCAGTTCTTC.

A single count supports this clone. As DNA, the CDR3 is TGTGCCAGCAGCTTGGCAGGATTTGGTGGAAACACCATATATTTT. Its translation: CASSLAGFGGNTIYF. The V and J genes are TRBV7-9 and TRBJ1-3; D not resolved. Trimming stripped 3 bases from V and 3 bases from J, with 12 bases between. Germline CDR1 and CDR2: SEHNR and FQNEAQ (reference sequence). The CDR3 totals 15 residues.

V is TRBV28 and J is TRBJ2-7; 12 positions match TRBD1. In germline, CDR1 is MDHEN, CDR2 SYDVKM. Unmatched junction bases numbered 10, after V lost 3 bases and J lost 1 base. The CDR3 covers 18 residues. The CDR3 coding sequence is TGTGCCAGCAGTTTCCTCCGGGACAGGGGGCGATTGTCCTACGAGCAGTACTTC. This gives the protein CASSFLRDRGRLSYEQYF.

This clone was recorded once. V gene TRBV30 combines with J gene TRBJ2-1; perhaps TRBD1 as D (6 bases). Germline values: CDR1 GTSNPN, CDR2 SVGIG (reference sequence). The ends were cut back, 4 bases at V and 3 bases at J, with 19 bases in the middle. The CDR3 extends over 16 amino acids. CDR3 sequence: CAWTLGTSRSYNEQFF. The CDR3 region has the DNA TGTGCCTGGACCTTAGGGACATCGAGAAGCTACAATGAGCAGTTCTTC.

J is TRBJ1-2 and V is TRBV29-1, with 9 bases fitting TRBD1. This CDR3 region has 14 residues. Germline-derived CDR1 and CDR2 are SQVTM and ANQGSEA. Germline trimming cut 0 bases from V and 8 bases from J; bases unmatched to any gene: 7. The CDR3: CSVEEGTGSPGYTF. CDR3 DNA sequence: TGCAGCGTTGAAGAAGGGACAGGGTCGCCAGGCTACACCTTC.

The chain recombines TRBV6-1 with TRBJ1-2; D call uncertain. V was shortened by 5 bases and J by 1 base, with 14 bases between the two germline ends. The germline V gene has CDR1 MNHNS and CDR2 SASEGT. The CDR3 consists of 15 residues. The CDR3 region is CASSSAGHGNYGYTF. The DNA of the CDR3 is TGTGCCAGCAGTAGCGCCGGTCACGGTAACTATGGCTACACCTTC.

This sequence joins TRBV9 and TRBJ1-1; D is possibly TRBD1 (6 bases). V gave up 2 bases and J gave up 7 bases, with 15 bases separating them. CDR1 SGDLS and CDR2 YYNGEE come from the germline V gene. The CDR3 totals 14 residues. In nucleotides, the CDR3 is TGTGCCAGCAGCGTCGGGAGGGGGGATTATGAAGCTTTCTTT. It yields the protein CASSVGRGDYEAFF.

The chain uses TRBV6-5 and TRBJ1-2; D perhaps matches TRBD1 (5 bases). The germline V gene has CDR1 MNHEY and CDR2 SVGAGI. This CDR3 has 14 residues. V gave up 3 bases and J gave up 3 bases, with 11 bases separating them. The CDR3 bases are TGTGCCAGCAGTTATAACCAGGGTGACTATGGCTACACCTTC. The encoded protein is CASSYNQGDYGYTF.

This chain links TRBV19 with TRBJ2-5; D possibly corresponds to TRBD1 (6 bases). Germline CDR1 is LNHDA and CDR2 is SQIVND (reference sequence). The CDR3 is 14 amino acids. V dropped 5 bases and J dropped 2 bases, with 12 bases sitting between them. The CDR3 sequence is CASSLQGPQETQYF. CDR3 nucleotide sequence: TGTGCCAGTAGTTTACAGGGACCGCAAGAGACCCAGTACTTC.

The gene calls are TRBV5-5 and TRBJ2-7; 7 bases agree with TRBD1. The CDR3 spans 15 residues. Trimming took 5 bases from V and 2 from J; bases not matched to a gene: 10. Germline loops: CDR1 SGHKS, CDR2 YYEKEE (reference sequence). The CDR3 DNA is TGTGCCAGCAGTCTTTTGCCGGGACAGCCCTACGAGCAGTACTTC. It encodes CASSLLPGQPYEQYF.

This chain links TRBV7-2 with TRBJ2-7; perhaps TRBD1 as D (5 bases). V was pared by 1 base and J by 0 bases, with 13 bases between. Germline V gene lookup returns CDR1 SGHTA and CDR2 FQGNSA. The CDR3 totals 16 residues. The CDR3 here is CASSLGIWGDSYEQYF. The CDR3, as DNA: TGTGCCAGCAGCTTAGGCATATGGGGCGACTCCTACGAGCAGTACTTC.

The chain uses TRBV18 and TRBJ1-5, with 8 positions matching TRBD1. In germline, CDR1 is KGHSH, CDR2 LQKENI. After removal of 4 bases from V and 5 bases from J, the junction contained 7 bases not matched to a gene. The CDR3 covers 15 residues. In DNA form, the CDR3 reads TGTGCCAGCTCACGCGCGCTGACAGGGGATCAGCCCCAGCATTTT. It is translated as CASSRALTGDQPQHF.

The chain employs TRBV6-5 and TRBJ1-2, with D tentatively TRBD1 (6 bases). The CDR3 contains 14 residues. With 0 bases removed from V and 7 bases from J, the gap between germline ends came to 12 bases. CDR1 and CDR2 (germline): MNHEY, SVGAGI. The DNA for the CDR3 is TGTGCCAGCAGTTACTCGAGGGGGGGCGGTGGCTACACCTTC. This gives the protein CASSYSRGGGGYTF.

Only a few counts were recorded for this clone. This chain links TRBV7-6 with TRBJ2-7; 10 positions agree with TRBD1. CDR1 and CDR2 from the germline V gene are SGHVS and FNYEAQ. The CDR3 extends over 16 amino acids. J was trimmed by 0 bases and V by 5 bases; bases with no gene match: 7. As DNA, the CDR3 is TGTGCCAGCAGCCCAATCGGGACAGGGGTCTCCTACGAGCAGTACTTC. Protein product: CASSPIGTGVSYEQYF.

The chain combines TRBV7-2 with TRBJ2-1; 7 nucleotides align to TRBD1. From germline, CDR1 is SGHTA and CDR2 FQGNSA. The CDR3 has 17 amino acids. The ends lost 3 bases at V and 0 bases at J; junction bases unmatched: 8. The CDR3 reads CASSLPGQRYSYNEQFF. The CDR3 nucleotides are TGTGCCAGCAGCTTGCCGGGACAGCGATACTCCTACAATGAGCAGTTCTTC.

This chain links TRBV5-1 with TRBJ1-2; D may be TRBD1 (5 bases). The CDR3 sequence is 16 residues long. V was pared by 1 base and J by 0 bases, with 13 bases between. Germline CDR1 and CDR2: SGHRS and YFSETQ. The CDR3, as DNA: TGCGCCAGCAGCTTGTCTAACGTAGGGGCTAACTATGGCTACACCTTC. As protein: CASSLSNVGANYGYTF.

This clone is a singleton in its sample. CDR3 coding DNA: TGTGCCAGCACCCCCGGCGTACTACTGAAAGAAGCTTTCTTT. Encoded protein: CASTPGVLLKEAFF. The chain couples TRBV6-5 to TRBJ1-1, with unresolved D. Germline V gives CDR1 MNHEY, CDR2 SVGAGI. Trimming shortened V by 7 bases and J by 8 bases, and 20 bases separated the two germline ends. The CDR3 contains 14 residues.

CDR3: CASSQDVSATGNTEAFF. CDR3 in DNA: TGTGCCAGCAGCCAAGATGTATCCGCGACAGGGAACACTGAAGCTTTCTTT. The chain employs TRBV4-2 and TRBJ1-1; D may be TRBD1 (6 bases). V shed 0 bases and J shed 1 base, with 15 bases lying between them. Germline V CDR1 and CDR2: LGHNA, YNFKEQ. The CDR3 runs to 17 residues.

The V and J genes are TRBV18 and TRBJ1-1; TRBD1 matches 8 bases. CDR3 length: 15 residues. The ends lost 0 bases at V and 2 bases at J; junction bases unmatched: 2. Germline lookup yields CDR1 KGHSH and CDR2 LQKENI. The CDR3 DNA follows: TGTGCCAGCTCACCACCGACAGGGGATAACACTGAAGCTTTCTTT. Its protein product is CASSPPTGDNTEAFF.